This entry lists 15 T cell receptor beta chains sequenced from one sample in a study of blood T cell repertoires in COVID-19. Using immunoSEQ multiplex PCR, the repertoire was profiled, and TCRdb retains in-frame clones only, with some absent. The data hold some 160,000 clones, with approximately 82% observed a single time. Sequenced sample: peripheral blood. The source is a woman in her 70s who had recovered from COVID-19.

This clone was counted once. The chain is built from TRBV7-2 and TRBJ2-3, with 14 bases identical to TRBD2. This CDR3 has 15 amino acids. The germline V gene encodes CDR1 SGHTA and CDR2 FQGNSA. V gave up 5 bases and J gave up 6 bases; unmatched junction bases: 4. The CDR3 is CASSMGLAGVDTQYF. The DNA of the CDR3 is TGTGCCAGCAGCATGGGACTAGCGGGAGTCGATACGCAGTATTTT.

The chain carries TRBV5-4 and TRBJ1-5; D is uncertain. The CDR3 has 16 amino acids. CDR1 is SGHNT, CDR2 YYREEE, per germline (reference sequence). The V gene lost 0 bases and the J gene lost 0 bases, with 10 bases spanning the gap. This CDR3 is CASSLGPRNSNQPQHF. The CDR3 DNA reads TGTGCCAGCAGCTTGGGTCCGCGCAATAGCAATCAGCCCCAGCATTTT.

The V call is TRBV11-2, the J call TRBJ1-2, with D unresolved. Germline V gene sequence: CDR1 SGHAT, CDR2 FQNNGV. The CDR3 has 14 amino acids. Trimming pared 1 base from V and 2 bases from J, leaving 8 bases between. DNA of the CDR3: TGTGCCAGCAGCTTAGCATCCGGGAACTATGGCTACACCTTC. Translated, it gives CASSLASGNYGYTF. The full variable domain, rest sourced from reference TRBV11-2 and TRBJ1-2, is EAGVAQSPRYKIIEKRQSVAFWCNPISGHATLYWYQQILGQGPKLLIQFQNNGVVDDSQLPKDRFSAERLKGVDSTLKIQPAKLEDSAVYLCASSLASGNYGYTFGSGTRLTVV.

As concerns this clone: A much larger clone lies one base from this, so it may be a read error. This chain connects TRBV28 to TRBJ2-7; TRBD2 is a possible D gene (6 bases). Germline values: CDR1 MDHEN, CDR2 SYDVKM. This CDR3 region has 12 residues. Trimming removed 7 bases at V and 2 bases at J, with 9 bases between. DNA of the CDR3: TGTGCCAGCACCCCGGGGGCCTACGAGCAGTACTTC. This encodes CASTPGAYEQYF.

The chain is built from TRBV11-2 and TRBJ2-6; possible D gene TRBD2, 5 bases. The CDR3 consists of 18 residues. Germline loops: CDR1 SGHAT, CDR2 FQNNGV. V was cut by 5 bases and J by 0 bases, with 17 bases left in between. The CDR3 loop reads CASSLMGAFLSGANVLTF. DNA of the CDR3: TGTGCCAGCAGCCTAATGGGAGCCTTCCTCTCTGGGGCCAACGTCCTGACTTTC.

V usage is TRBV7-8 and J usage is TRBJ2-3; tentatively, D is TRBD2 (5 bases). Germline V gene data show CDR1 as SGHVS and CDR2 as FQNEAQ. This CDR3 has 14 residues. Trimming stripped 3 bases from V and 2 bases from J, with 9 bases between. CDR3 nucleotide sequence: TGTGCCAGCAGCTTCGAGGGATCCACAGATACGCAGTATTTT. It encodes CASSFEGSTDTQYF.

J is TRBJ2-1 and V is TRBV7-9; possibly TRBD1 for D (5 bases). V was cut by 5 bases and J by 8 bases, with 19 bases left in between. This CDR3 has 15 amino acids. In germline, CDR1 is SEHNR, CDR2 FQNEAQ (reference sequence). The chain's CDR3 is CASSKTWTRDYEQFF. The CDR3 DNA sequence: TGTGCCAGCAGCAAGACTTGGACAAGAGATTATGAGCAGTTCTTC.

The V call is TRBV11-3, the J call TRBJ2-6; maybe TRBD2 (6 bases). V lost 3 bases and J lost 2, with 11 bases in between. Per germline, CDR1 SGHNT and CDR2 YENEEA. This CDR3 has 16 residues. The CDR3 coding sequence is TGTGCCAGCAGCTTCCCGACTAGAGCTGGGGCCAACGTCCTGACTTTC. Protein sequence: CASSFPTRAGANVLTF. Full variable domain (rest looked up from reference TRBV11-3 and TRBJ2-6): EAGVVQSPRYKIIEKKQPVAFWCNPISGHNTLYWYLQNLGQGPELLIRYENEEAVDDSQLPKDRFSAERLKGVDSTLKIQPAELGDSAVYLCASSFPTRAGANVLTFGAGSRLTVL.

The chain couples TRBV5-1 to TRBJ1-1; TRBD1 matches 8 bases. The CDR3 is 16 residues long. J was trimmed by 1 base and V by 4 bases; bases with no gene match: 9. Germline V gene data show CDR1 as SGHRS and CDR2 as YFSETQ. CDR3 sequence: CASSPGAGGANTEAFF. CDR3 DNA sequence: TGCGCCAGCAGCCCTGGCGCAGGGGGCGCGAACACTGAAGCTTTCTTT.

This sequence joins TRBV28 and TRBJ2-1, with D possibly being TRBD2 (7 bases). CDR1 and CDR2 from the germline V gene are MDHEN and SYDVKM. The CDR3 is 15 residues long. Trimming left V 3 bases short and J 3 bases short, with 12 bases between. The CDR3, as DNA: TGTGCCAGCAGTTTTGGGGAGGGGGGCTACAATGAGCAGTTCTTC. As protein: CASSFGEGGYNEQFF.

The gene calls are TRBV5-6 and TRBJ2-7, with no clear D. The germline V gene encodes CDR1 SGHDT and CDR2 YYEEEE. V was pared by 4 bases and J by 5 bases, with 16 bases between. This CDR3 contains 14 residues. CDR3 in amino acids: CASSPPGGFHEQYF. The CDR3, as DNA: TGTGCCAGCAGCCCCCCAGGTGGTTTCCACGAGCAGTACTTC.

The chain carries TRBV18 and TRBJ1-2; 10 bases line up with TRBD1. J was trimmed by 6 bases and V by 2 bases; bases with no gene match: 6. The CDR3 covers 15 residues. Germline assignment: CDR1 KGHSH and CDR2 LQKENI. The CDR3 protein is CASSPEDRGRDGYTF. CDR3 in DNA: TGTGCCAGCTCACCAGAGGACAGGGGGAGGGATGGCTACACCTTC.

This clone is a singleton in its sample. This rearrangement joins TRBV28 to TRBJ1-3; D is undetermined. Trimming pared 5 bases from V and 2 bases from J, leaving 7 bases between. The CDR3 runs 13 residues. Per germline, CDR1 MDHEN and CDR2 SYDVKM. The CDR3: CASSPPAGNTIYF. CDR3 sequence (DNA): TGTGCCAGCAGTCCCCCGGCTGGAAACACCATATATTTT.

This chain joins TRBV10-3 and TRBJ2-1; 8 bases are shared with TRBD2. CDR1 and CDR2 (germline): ENHRY, SYGVKD. V lost 4 bases, J lost 8 bases, and 10 bases stayed unmatched. This CDR3 is built from 15 residues. This CDR3 reads CAISGGLAGVHEQFF. CDR3 sequence (DNA): TGTGCCATCAGTGGGGGGCTAGCGGGCGTCCATGAGCAGTTCTTC.

The gene calls are TRBV7-2 and TRBJ2-2; D may be TRBD1 (5 bases). This CDR3 has 17 amino acids. With 5 bases removed from V and 0 bases from J, the gap between germline ends came to 16 bases. Germline CDR1 reads SGHTA; CDR2 reads FQGNSA. The CDR3 here is CASSPYVGRANTGELFF. The CDR3 coding sequence is TGTGCCAGCAGCCCCTACGTAGGCAGGGCGAACACCGGGGAGCTGTTTTTT.